This TCR beta chain appears in the sequencing data of a study of blood T cell repertoires in COVID-19 (TCRdb year 2020). With regard to the full study: Collaborator samples came from the United States, Italy and Spain and covered acute and convalescent phases of COVID-19. Sample metadata almost always included a de-identified subject ID, COVID-19 status, age in years and sex. The dataset comprised deeply sampled blood TCRbeta repertoires from subjects exposed to, actively infected with, or recovered from COVID-19. The prospective study material was composed of cDNA or gDNA derived from T cells, B-cell-depleted T cells, or PBMCs. Samples were obtained from the ongoing ImmuneRACE study (first 160 participants) and from roughly 1,300 subjects provided by 6 global collaborators. The repertoires were made available in a free public database intended to serve as a resource for research on the immune response to SARS-CoV-2. Where available, HLA class I and class II types were taken from metadata supplied by the sample provider and were not determined by assay-based typing. Points the paper makes about the study in general: Clinical and demographic metadata were provided uncurated, with the amount varying by source and participant.

Participants in the prospective study were aged roughly 18 to 100 years, lived in some 24 United States geographic areas, and enrolled through a virtual design. In the prospective study, participants were assigned to cohorts based on the clinical history participants reported in a screening survey and a study questionnaire. Recovered participants in ImmuneRACE Cohort 3 were defined as having two consecutive negative NP/OP PCR tests, clearance from a healthcare professional, or resolution of symptoms. In the prospective study, mobile phlebotomists collected whole blood, serum and a nasopharyngeal or oropharyngeal swab from each participant. Participants in the prospective study had the option to provide additional blood draws and questionnaires over a roughly two-month period. Before DNA extraction, blood samples from the prospective study were shipped at room temperature or frozen. V is cut by 2 bases and J by 10 bases, and the space between the germline ends is 9 bases. The CDR3 starts with the cysteine, ends with the phenylalanine, and has 13 residues. Just CDR3 DNA is preserved here, 39 bases in frame from base 1. The germline V gene specifies SGHAT as CDR1 and FQNNGV as CDR2.

TCRbeta CDR3 regions were amplified from genomic DNA using the immunoSEQ Assay, a bias-controlled multiplex PCR. Processing in the source paper ran as follows. The number of nucleated cells in each sample was estimated by amplification of reference gene primers within the assay. To quantify the absolute abundance of each unique TCRbeta CDR3 rearrangement, sequence reads were collapsed and filtered. Productive Simpson clonality was computed per sample as the square root of Simpson's diversity index over productive rearrangements. TCRdb took this table from immuneACCESS and kept in-frame rearrangements with V and J called. Such tables lack part of the clones; where checked against another copy, unresolved V genes explain under half of the gap, and the rest is unexplained. V, J and clone size are those of that table, while D and trimming were read from the DNA. The sample table shows 180,000 or so clones, and around 82% are seen once. The biggest ten clones account for less than 9.5% of the sample.

A few counts support this clone. The clone's antigen remains unknown. Per-base quality was not reported, and no clone a single base away is much larger than it. Recombination connected TRBV11-2 to TRBJ1-6, with the identity of the D gene unclear. This sequence originates from a man aged 35-49 years who had recovered from COVID-19. The material sequenced was PBMCs or T cells enriched from blood (not recorded which). The bases are TGTGCCAGCAGCTTATTACGGGGATCACCCCTCCACTTT. Translated, it gives CASSLLRGSPLHF.